This TCR beta chain emerged from a study of shared clonotypes between healthy human individuals. V lost 3 bases and J lost 4; bases outside the gene matches: 3. This CDR3 is built from 15 residues. The germline gives CDR1 MNHEY, CDR2 SMNVEV (reference sequence). The assay was immunoSEQ multiplex PCR, and TCRdb's table has in-frame clones only and misses some. There are over 700,000 clones in the sample; 72% occur only once, and under 2% lies in the top ten. This receptor was taken from a woman younger than 45 in good health. The chain combines TRBV27 with TRBJ2-2; 9 nucleotides agree with TRBD1. The sequencing sample was made of memory CD4+ T cells sorted from blood. Subset: CD45RA-negative fraction. The CDR3 DNA follows: TGTGCCAGCAGTTTGACGGACAGGGGCACCGGGGAGCTGTTTTTT. Translated: CASSLTDRGTGELFF.